The clone carrying this T cell receptor (beta chain) showed up just a few times. Antigen: not known. This entry is derived from a study of T cells in Graves' hyperthyroidism and ophthalmopathy. Findings and caveats of the study: Ophthalmopathy was separated from stable hyperthyroidism by a 13 V-J model.

RNA transcripts were the template for amplifying TCR beta CDR3 regions. First-round RT-PCR of the TCR CDR3 relied on the HTBI primer set. TCRdb re-derived calls from the multiplex PCR reads in MiXCR, one entry per CDR3 protein. The table lists 410,000 or so distinct CDR3 sequences, over 12% of them singletons, with approximately 13% in the top ten. The sequenced sample was blood. This receptor was identified in a man younger than 35 with Graves' ophthalmopathy.

In nucleotides, the CDR3 is TGTGCCAGCAGTGATTTACAAGAGGCAGGCCATAATGAAAAACTGTTTTTT. Its translation is CASSDLQEAGHNEKLFF. The chain joins TRBV25-1 to TRBJ1-4; D is undetermined. Trimming pared 3 bases from V and 4 bases from J, leaving 18 bases between. CDR3 size: 17 residues. Germline CDR1 and CDR2: MGHDK and SYGVNS. The whole variable domain, remainder taken from reference TRBV25-1 and TRBJ1-4, is EADIYQTPRYLVIGTGKKITLECSQTMGHDKMYWYQQDPGMELHLIHYSYGVNSTEKGDLSSESTVSRIRTEHFPLTLESARPSHTSQYLCASSDLQEAGHNEKLFFGSGTQLSVL.